What follows describes a single T cell receptor beta chain. The antigen is undetermined. One end of the junction does not line up with germline, which may come from a read error. PCR was performed using 60 Vbeta and 13 Jbeta primers. Generated by immunoSEQ multiplex PCR, the TCRdb table keeps only in-frame clones and is missing some. The sample shows about 200,000 clones, 70% to 90% of them seen only once. The entry originates in a study of cytomegalovirus exposure and HLA in healthy donors. The overall study: Among the roughly 430 genotyped donors, approximately 80% were placed in the Caucasian-associated ancestry cluster. General observations from the study: Associated with cytomegalovirus, according to the listing, were 164 TCR beta chains. Later analysis showed most CMV-associated TCR beta chains appearing HLA-restricted. Reportedly, fewer N-insertions than the roughly 690-donor mean appeared in an Asian-associated ancestry cluster in a later analysis.

Sequenced: PBMCs. The clonotype was recovered from a man younger than 40 in good health and CMV-seronegative.

The CDR3 reads CSSSLGSGFTYEQYF. The CDR3 bases are TGTTCCAGCAGCTTGGGGTCGGGGTTCACCTACGAGCAGTACTTC. The V call is TRBV7-9, the J call TRBJ2-7; a possible D gene is TRBD2 (5 bases). The CDR3 contains 15 residues. Germline V CDR1 and CDR2: SEHNR, FQNEAQ (reference sequence). Complete variable domain (other parts from reference TRBV7-9 and TRBJ2-7): DTGVSQNPRHKITKRGQNVTFRCDPISEHNRLYWYRQTLGQGPEFLTYFQNEAQLEKSRLLSDRFSAERPKGSFSTLEIQRTEQGDSAMYLCSSSLGSGFTYEQYFGPGTRLTVT.